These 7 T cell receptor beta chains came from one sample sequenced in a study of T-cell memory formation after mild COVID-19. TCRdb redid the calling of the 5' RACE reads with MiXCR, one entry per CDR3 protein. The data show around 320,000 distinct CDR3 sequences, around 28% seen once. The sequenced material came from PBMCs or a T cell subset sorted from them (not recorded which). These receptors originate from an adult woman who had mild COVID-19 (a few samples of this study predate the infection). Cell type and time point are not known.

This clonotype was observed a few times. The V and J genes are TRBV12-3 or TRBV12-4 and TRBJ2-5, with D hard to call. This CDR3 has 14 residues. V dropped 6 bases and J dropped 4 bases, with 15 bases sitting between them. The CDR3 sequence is CASSRNPLLETQYF. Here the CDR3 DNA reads TGTGCCAGCAGCCGTAATCCCTTACTAGAGACCCAGTACTTC.

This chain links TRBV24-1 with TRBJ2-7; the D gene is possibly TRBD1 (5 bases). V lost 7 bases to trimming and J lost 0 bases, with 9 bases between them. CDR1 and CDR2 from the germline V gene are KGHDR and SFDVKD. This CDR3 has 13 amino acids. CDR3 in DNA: TGTGCCACCAGCAGGGATAACTCCTACGAGCAGTACTTC. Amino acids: CATSRDNSYEQYF.

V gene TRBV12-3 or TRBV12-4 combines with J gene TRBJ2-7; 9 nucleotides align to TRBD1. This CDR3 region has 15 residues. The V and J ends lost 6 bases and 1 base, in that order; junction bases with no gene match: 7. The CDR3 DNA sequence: TGTGCCAGCAGAGATTCGGGACAGGGATCCTACGAGCAGTACTTC. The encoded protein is CASRDSGQGSYEQYF.

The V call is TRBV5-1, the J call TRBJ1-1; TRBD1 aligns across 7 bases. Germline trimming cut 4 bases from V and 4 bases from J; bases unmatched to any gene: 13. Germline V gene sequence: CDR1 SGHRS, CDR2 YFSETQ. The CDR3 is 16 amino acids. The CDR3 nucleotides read TGCGCCAGCAGCCAAGACAGGGCTTGGGGTTCCACTGAAGCTTTCTTT. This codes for CASSQDRAWGSTEAFF. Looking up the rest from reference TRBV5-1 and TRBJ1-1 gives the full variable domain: KAGVTQTPRYLIKTRGQQVTLSCSPISGHRSVSWYQQTPGQGLQFLFEYFSETQRNKGNFPGRFSGRQFSNSRSEMNVSTLELGDSALYLCASSQDRAWGSTEAFFGQGTRLTVV.

The CDR3 region is CASSLAADGYEKLFF. DNA of the CDR3: TGTGCCAGCAGCTTAGCAGCAGATGGGTATGAAAAACTGTTTTTT. The chain employs TRBV7-6 and TRBJ1-4; D unclear. The ends were cut back, 0 bases at V and 6 bases at J, with 11 bases in the middle. The V gene's germline CDR1 is SGHVS and CDR2 FNYEAQ. The CDR3 sequence is 15 residues long. The whole variable domain, filled in from reference TRBV7-6 and TRBJ1-4, reads GAGVSQSPRYKVTKRGQDVALRCDPISGHVSLYWYRQALGQGPEFLTYFNYEAQQDKSGLPNDRFSAERPEGSISTLTIQRTEQRDSAMYRCASSLAADGYEKLFFGSGTQLSVL.

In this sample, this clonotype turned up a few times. The CDR3 DNA reads as TGCAGCGTTGAAGATGAATGGGACGAGCAGTACTTC. This gives the protein CSVEDEWDEQYF. V and J are TRBV29-1 and TRBJ2-7; D gene unclear. V was shortened by 0 bases and J by 5 bases, with 8 bases between the two germline ends. Germline lookup yields CDR1 SQVTM and CDR2 ANQGSEA. This CDR3 has 12 residues.

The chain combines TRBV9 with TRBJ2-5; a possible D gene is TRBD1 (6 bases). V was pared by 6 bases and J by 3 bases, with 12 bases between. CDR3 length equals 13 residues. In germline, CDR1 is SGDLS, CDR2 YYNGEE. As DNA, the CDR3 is TGTGCCAGCAATTGGAAGGGGGAAGAGACCCAGTACTTC. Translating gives CASNWKGEETQYF.